Listed here is a single TCR beta chain. Over several immunoSEQ plates, each subset's genomic DNA was distributed in even portions. In the authors' methods: Junction-only sequences produced by ImmunoSEQ had no quality scores, so filtering differed. Only in-frame clones appear in the TCRdb table, and some are missing; sequencing was by immunoSEQ multiplex PCR. Clonal size and the V and J genes are those of that table, whereas D and trimming came from the DNA. The table shows 2 million to 3 million clones, with 93% occurring only once. The CDR3 runs to 14 residues. Germline V gene sequence: CDR1 MNHEY, CDR2 SVGAGI. V was trimmed by 6 bases and J by 0 bases, leaving 11 bases between them. This entry comes from a study of shared clonotypes between healthy human individuals. On the study more broadly: Donors were a couple of women and a few men aged 18 to 49.

Sequenced input: naive CD4+ T cells from PBMCs. The subset here: CD45RA+ positively selected. The TCR comes from a man aged 18 to 35 in good health. Some clones in this sample may be carry-over from other donors' samples. V usage is TRBV6-5 and J usage is TRBJ1-1; D call uncertain. Here the CDR3 reads CASSRKTVNTEAFF. In nucleotides, the CDR3 is TGTGCCAGCAGCCGCAAAACAGTGAACACTGAAGCTTTCTTT.